These 22 T cell receptor beta chains were all obtained from the same sample, sequenced in a study of blood T cells in healthy people across ages. The use of a sample-barcoded 5' primer and a J-beta primer mix characterized a second PCR of about 7 to 12 cycles. TCRdb independently ran MiXCR on the 5' RACE reads; one entry per CDR3 protein. Among more than 700,000 distinct CDR3 sequences listed, approximately 53% were seen once. The sequencing sample was made of blood. The receptors stem from a man older than 75 in good health.

This clonotype was detected a few times. The chain is built from TRBV10-3 and TRBJ1-1; possible D gene TRBD1, 6 bases. Trimming stripped 5 bases from V and 2 bases from J, with 12 bases between. Looked up from germline, CDR1 is ENHRY and CDR2 is SYGVKD. The length of the CDR3 is 14 residues. CDR3 nucleotide sequence: TGTGCCATCAGTCAGGGGACATCCAACACTGAAGCTTTCTTT. Translation: CAISQGTSNTEAFF.

CDR3 protein: CASSPVNRSAGGYTF. CDR3 nucleotides: TGTGCCAGCAGCCCGGTTAACCGGTCGGCGGGCGGCTACACCTTC. The rearrangement links TRBV7-3 to TRBJ1-2, with unresolved D. The CDR3 is made up of 15 amino acids. The V gene's germline CDR1 is SGHTA and CDR2 FQGTGA. V lost 5 bases, J lost 8 bases, and 21 bases lay in between.

This clonotype turned up a few times. This sequence joins TRBV7-2 and TRBJ2-7; D is unclear. CDR3 size: 14 residues. The germline gives CDR1 SGHTA, CDR2 FQGNSA. Trimming pared 5 bases from V and 0 bases from J, leaving 11 bases between. The chain's CDR3 is CASSPLMGSYEQYF. The CDR3 DNA follows: TGTGCCAGCAGCCCCCTTATGGGCTCCTACGAGCAGTACTTC.

The genes are TRBV9 and TRBJ2-7; no reliable D call. CDR3 size: 14 residues. Trimming cost V 3 bases and J 0 bases, with 10 bases left between them. From germline, CDR1 is SGDLS and CDR2 YYNGEE. CDR3 in DNA: TGTGCCAGCAGCGCCCTTGGTAGCTCCTACGAGCAGTACTTC. Translated, it gives CASSALGSSYEQYF.

V gene TRBV24-1 combines with J gene TRBJ2-1, with D unclear. Between the trimmed V and J ends, which lost 3 bases and 7 bases, there was a span of 18 bases. CDR1 is KGHDR and CDR2 is SFDVKD in the germline V gene. CDR3 length: 16 residues. Here the CDR3 reads CATSDPRKANGNEQFF. The DNA of the CDR3 is TGTGCCACCAGTGATCCCCGCAAAGCGAATGGGAATGAGCAGTTCTTC.

This clonotype was seen more than once but under ten times. The V gene is TRBV7-2, the J gene TRBJ2-3; 10 bases match TRBD2. J lost 7 bases, V lost 1 base, and 8 bases had no gene match. Germline-derived CDR1 and CDR2 are SGHTA and FQGNSA. The CDR3 contains 16 residues. This CDR3 is CASSLVRASGSHTQYF. For the CDR3, the DNA is TGTGCCAGCAGCTTAGTAAGGGCTAGCGGGAGTCATACGCAGTATTTT.

The chain is built from TRBV5-6 and TRBJ2-1; no clear D. CDR1 and CDR2 from the germline V gene are SGHDT and YYEEEE. This CDR3 is built from 14 residues. V was cut by 0 bases and J by 9 bases, with 13 bases left in between. CDR3 loop: CASSLGVSGAEQFF. The CDR3 DNA follows: TGTGCCAGCAGCTTGGGGGTATCCGGAGCTGAGCAGTTCTTC. Filled out from reference TRBV5-6 and TRBJ2-1, the complete variable domain reads DAGVTQSPTHLIKTRGQQVTLRCSPKSGHDTVSWYQQALGQGPQFIFQYYEEEERQRGNFPDRFSGHQFPNYSSELNVNALLLGDSALYLCASSLGVSGAEQFFGPGTRLTVL.

The gene calls are TRBV12-3 or TRBV12-4 and TRBJ2-7; a possible D gene is TRBD2 (5 bases). Trimming removed 4 bases at V and 0 bases at J, with 16 bases between. There are 16 residues in the CDR3. CDR3 nucleotide sequence: TGTGCCAGCAGTTCCAGTCGGACGGGGAGCTCCTACGAGCAGTACTTC. Amino acids: CASSSSRTGSSYEQYF.

This clonotype was recorded once. This chain uses TRBV28 with TRBJ2-7; 8 nucleotides align to TRBD1. Germline trimming cut 6 bases from V and 4 bases from J; bases unmatched to any gene: 8. This CDR3 is built from 14 residues. The germline gives CDR1 MDHEN, CDR2 SYDVKM. The chain's CDR3 is CASRYQGAGYEQYF. The CDR3 DNA sequence: TGTGCCAGCAGGTACCAGGGGGCTGGATACGAGCAGTACTTC.

In its sample, this clonotype was seen many times. The chain recombines TRBV21-1 with TRBJ2-3; TRBD2, the D gene given by the table, was not confirmed from the DNA. TRBV21-1 is assigned pseudogene status. CDR3 length: 16 amino acids. DNA of the CDR3: TGTGCCAGCAGCAAACGGAGTAGCGGGAGTCACAGATACGCGTATTTT. Protein: CASSKRSSGSHRYAYF.

In its sample, this clonotype was seen a few times. CDR3 sequence reads: CSVDGRAKTEAFF. CDR3 nucleotide sequence: TGCAGCGTTGATGGCAGGGCCAAGACTGAAGCTTTCTTT. The chain uses TRBV29-1 and TRBJ1-1, with D possibly TRBD1 on 5 matching bases. Trimming removed 3 bases at V and 5 bases at J, with 13 bases between. Germline CDR1 SQVTM, CDR2 ANQGSEA. This CDR3 comprises 13 residues.

Worth noting for this clonotype: One junction end does not reproduce the germline sequence, and a read error may be involved. The chain joins TRBV2 to TRBJ1-1, with D tentatively TRBD1 (5 bases). There are 14 residues in the CDR3. CDR1 and CDR2 from the germline V gene are SNHLY and FYNNEI. The DNA for the CDR3 is TGTGCCAGCAGTGCGATTGGGGGGAACACCGAAGCTTTCTTT. It translates to CASSAIGGNTEAFF.

The chain is built from TRBV5-1 and TRBJ2-3, with TRBD2 as a possible D gene (5 bases). The CDR3 spans 13 residues. The ends were cut back, 4 bases at V and 4 bases at J, with 10 bases in the middle. Germline V CDR1 and CDR2: SGHRS, YFSETQ. CDR3 DNA sequence: TGCGCCAGCAGCGCACTGGACTCAGATACGCAGTATTTT. Amino acid sequence: CASSALDSDTQYF.

This clonotype was seen only a few times. This chain joins TRBV21-1 and TRBJ2-4; no check of the table's D call, TRBD1, against the DNA was made. The DNA matches TRBJ2-7 better at its end, which makes the J call doubtful. TRBV21-1 is a documented pseudogene. The CDR3 runs to 15 residues. The CDR3 sequence: CASSKARTGGYEQYF. CDR3 coding DNA: TGTGCCAGCAGCAAAGCTCGGACAGGGGGCTACGAGCAGTACTTC.

The CDR3, as DNA: TGTGCCAGCAGTCCGGGACAGGGACGCGAGCAGTACTTC. It is translated as CASSPGQGREQYF. The chain has TRBV12-3 or TRBV12-4 and TRBJ2-5; TRBD1 aligns across 9 bases. The assigned J gene may be wrong: the sequence end matches TRBJ2-7 better. There are 13 residues in the CDR3.

The chain recombines TRBV14 with TRBJ2-1; the D is unclear. The CDR3 contains 15 residues. The germline CDR1 and CDR2 sequences are SGHDN and FVKESK. With 4 bases removed from V and 8 bases from J, the gap between germline ends came to 18 bases. CDR3 nucleotide sequence: TGTGCCAGCAGCCTGAGACCCGGTCCCTTGGATGAGCAGTTCTTC. Its protein is CASSLRPGPLDEQFF.

The rearrangement links TRBV7-8 to TRBJ1-1; D ambiguous. The germline V gene encodes CDR1 SGHVS and CDR2 FQNEAQ. The germline V and J ends were trimmed by 6 bases and 6 bases, with 17 bases remaining between them. This CDR3 spans 14 amino acids. This chain's CDR3 is CASSSLELVAEAFF. CDR3 bases: TGTGCCAGCAGTTCCCTTGAACTGGTCGCTGAAGCTTTCTTT. Combining the CDR3 with reference TRBV7-8 and TRBJ1-1 gives the whole variable domain GAGVSQSPRYKVAKRGQDVALRCDPISGHVSLFWYQQALGQGPEFLTYFQNEAQLDKSGLPSDRFFAERPEGSVSTLKIQRTQQEDSAVYLCASSSLELVAEAFFGQGTRLTVV.

The chain recombines TRBV11-3 with TRBJ2-1; 7 bases map to TRBD1. Trimming took 1 base from V and 4 from J; bases not matched to a gene: 7. Germline CDR1 is SGHNT and CDR2 is YENEEA. The CDR3 runs 16 residues. CDR3: CASSLAGQAPYNEQFF. The CDR3 DNA is TGTGCCAGCAGCTTAGCCGGACAGGCCCCATACAATGAGCAGTTCTTC.

The chain recombines TRBV10-1 with TRBJ2-3; no reliable D call. The J call may be faulty, since TRBJ2-7 better matches the DNA end. Germline V lookup: CDR1 WNHNN, CDR2 SYGVQD (reference sequence). This CDR3 has 13 residues. CDR3 sequence (DNA): TGCGCCAGCAGTGAGTCCGGAGTCCACGAGCAGTACTTC. Translating it yields CASSESGVHEQYF.

This clonotype appeared many times. The gene calls are TRBV29-1 and TRBJ2-7, with TRBD2 matching over 10 bases. This CDR3 is built from 12 residues. Germline lookup yields CDR1 SQVTM and CDR2 ANQGSEA. V shed 6 bases and J 5 bases; nucleotides not matched to a gene: 4. CDR3 region: CSVVTSGHEQYF. The CDR3, as DNA: TGCAGCGTAGTGACTAGCGGGCACGAGCAGTACTTC.

J is TRBJ2-3 and V is TRBV12-3 or TRBV12-4; no firm D call. CDR3 length equals 15 residues. Trimming left V 6 bases short and J 1 base short, with 14 bases between. DNA for the CDR3: TGTGCCAGCAGCCCTCGCCAGGCCGGCACAGATACGCAGTATTTT. This sequence encodes CASSPRQAGTDTQYF.

The V and J genes are TRBV2 and TRBJ2-3, with D unresolved. Germline V lookup: CDR1 SNHLY, CDR2 FYNNEI. This CDR3 is built from 13 residues. The V end lost 3 bases, the J end lost 3 bases, and 7 bases lay between the germline ends. CDR3 protein: CASSDPPTDTQYF. The CDR3 nucleotides are TGTGCCAGCAGTGACCCCCCGACAGATACGCAGTATTTT.